The clone carrying this T cell receptor (beta chain) was found once. The entry originates in a study of blood T cell repertoires in COVID-19. Study background: Samples came from the United States, Italy and Spain, spanning acute and convalescent COVID-19. T cells, B-cell-depleted T cells, or PBMCs supplied cDNA or gDNA.

The V gene's germline CDR1 is MNHNY and CDR2 SVGAGI (reference sequence). V was clipped by 2 bases and J by 0 bases, with 12 bases between them. The length of the CDR3 is 16 residues. Original processing notes: Amplification from reference gene primers served as the basis for estimated nucleated cell counts. Here immunoSEQ multiplex PCR was the method, and the copy in TCRdb shows in-frame clones only, minus some. For V, J and clone size, that table is used; D and trimming come from the DNA. The table includes approximately 260,000 clones, around four fifths detected once. The clonotype was recovered from a man aged 55 to 70 who had recovered from COVID-19. Sequenced sample: peripheral blood. This chain uses TRBV6-6 with TRBJ2-3; the D is unclear. In nucleotides, the CDR3 is TGTGCCAGCAGTTACGCCGGTAGCATCAGCACAGATACGCAGTATTTT. Translated, it gives CASSYAGSISTDTQYF.